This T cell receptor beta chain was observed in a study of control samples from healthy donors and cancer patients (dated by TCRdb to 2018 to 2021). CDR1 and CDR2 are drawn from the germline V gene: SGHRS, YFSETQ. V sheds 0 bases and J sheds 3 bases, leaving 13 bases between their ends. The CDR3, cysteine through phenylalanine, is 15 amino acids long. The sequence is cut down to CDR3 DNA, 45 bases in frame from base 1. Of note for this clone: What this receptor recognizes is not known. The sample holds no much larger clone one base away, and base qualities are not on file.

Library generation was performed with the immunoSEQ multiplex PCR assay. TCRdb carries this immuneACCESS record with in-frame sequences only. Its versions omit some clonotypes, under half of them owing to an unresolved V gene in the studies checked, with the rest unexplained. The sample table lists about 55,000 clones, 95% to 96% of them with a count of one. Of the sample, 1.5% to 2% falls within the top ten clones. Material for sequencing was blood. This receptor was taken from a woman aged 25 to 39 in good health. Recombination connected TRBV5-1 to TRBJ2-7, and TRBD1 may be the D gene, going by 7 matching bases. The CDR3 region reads CASSLGGTVDYEQYF. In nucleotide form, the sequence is TGCGCCAGCAGCTTGGGCGGGACAGTAGACTACGAGCAGTACTTC.